A single sample gave rise to the 30 T cell receptor beta chains below, sequenced in a study of blood T cells in healthy people across ages. Using a J-beta primer mix together with a sample-barcoded 5' primer, a second PCR was run for roughly 6 to 11 cycles. TCRdb itself ran the 5' RACE reads through MiXCR, one entry per CDR3 protein. Found here are more than 800,000 distinct CDR3 sequences, about 30% of them singletons; the top ten hold 15% to 20%. Sample: blood. These receptors all come from a woman of 80 years or more in good health.

This clonotype was counted only a few times. The rearrangement uses TRBV10-2 and TRBJ2-1, with 9 bases aligning to TRBD2. After removal of 8 bases from V and 7 bases from J, the junction contained 6 bases not matched to a gene. Per germline, CDR1 WSHSY and CDR2 SAAADI. The CDR3 contains 13 residues. Here the CDR3 reads CASGGGASNEQFF. Written as DNA, the CDR3 is TGCGCCAGCGGCGGGGGGGCCTCGAATGAGCAGTTCTTC.

In this sample, this clonotype turned up many times. The CDR3 nucleotides read TGCAGTGCGGAGGGGGCGCCTGTAGTTGAAAAACTGTTTTTT. Amino acids: CSAEGAPVVEKLFF. The chain combines TRBV20-1 with TRBJ1-4; 7 positions agree with TRBD1. With V trimmed by 6 bases and J by 7 bases, 11 bases remained unmatched. The CDR3 covers 14 residues. The germline gives CDR1 DFQATT, CDR2 SNEGSKA (reference sequence).

The rearrangement uses TRBV2 and TRBJ1-5, with D unclear. The V gene lost 1 base and the J gene lost 6 bases, with 10 bases spanning the gap. The CDR3 consists of 14 residues. Germline-derived CDR1 and CDR2 are SNHLY and FYNNEI. Written as DNA, the CDR3 is TGTGCCAGCAGTGAAGTAGCGGCACTTCAGCCCCAGCATTTT. Its translation is CASSEVAALQPQHF.

This clonotype showed up just a few times. The chain joins TRBV6-6 to TRBJ1-3, with a possible D match to TRBD1 (5 bases). The CDR3 runs 14 residues. V was clipped by 6 bases and J by 2 bases, with 11 bases between them. Germline lookup yields CDR1 MNHNY and CDR2 SVGAGI (reference sequence). In DNA, the CDR3 is TGTGCCAGCAGGGCCGTGGGGGCTGGAAACACCATATATTTT. It encodes CASRAVGAGNTIYF.

J is TRBJ2-3 and V is TRBV12-3 or TRBV12-4, with 8 bases identical to TRBD2. The trim removed 5 bases at V and 5 bases at J, leaving 15 bases unmatched. There are 17 residues in the CDR3. The CDR3 here is CASSPTRTSRRKDTQYF. The CDR3 nucleotides read TGTGCCAGCAGTCCAACGAGGACTAGCCGGAGGAAAGATACGCAGTATTTT.

The chain links TRBV14 to TRBJ1-1; 7 positions match TRBD1. V lost 4 bases and J lost 3; bases outside the gene matches: 11. CDR1 is SGHDN and CDR2 is FVKESK in the germline V gene. The CDR3 is made up of 16 amino acids. CDR3 coding DNA: TGTGCCAGCAGCCTTTACAGGGGAGGAATAGACACTGAAGCTTTCTTT. This encodes CASSLYRGGIDTEAFF.

The sample holds many counts of this clonotype. The junction shows a germline mismatch at one end, possibly a read error. The chain uses TRBV7-7 and TRBJ2-5, with 7 bases aligning to TRBD2. Germline V gene sequence: CDR1 SSHAT, CDR2 FNYEAQ (reference sequence). The CDR3 sequence is 12 residues long. Written as DNA, the CDR3 is TGTGCTAGCAGCGGGGACGGGAAGACCCAGTACTTC. Its protein product is CASSGDGKTQYF.

Comments on this clonotype: A much larger clone is a single base away; this may be a read error. The chain combines TRBV3-1 with TRBJ2-3; 8 nucleotides line up with TRBD2. Germline CDR1 is LGHDT and CDR2 is YNNKEL (reference sequence). This CDR3 has 15 amino acids. V gave up 10 bases and J gave up 6 bases; unmatched junction bases: 15. In DNA, the CDR3 is TGTGCCACCGGTGATTCAAGCGGGAGATACGATACGCAGTATTTT. Protein product: CATGDSSGRYDTQYF.

Comment on this clonotype: A much larger clone sits a single nucleotide away, making a read error possible. The chain carries TRBV18 and TRBJ2-5, with D maybe TRBD1 (6 bases). The CDR3 loop spans 17 amino acids. The V end lost 0 bases, the J end lost 8 bases, and 22 bases lay between the germline ends. Germline V lookup: CDR1 KGHSH, CDR2 LQKENI. The CDR3 coding sequence is TGTGCCAGCTCACCACCGGACAGACGGTCCCCCCGATTAACCCAGTACTTC. It yields the protein CASSPPDRRSPRLTQYF. Variable domain in full (rest from reference TRBV18 and TRBJ2-5): NAGVMQNPRHLVRRRGQEARLRCSPMKGHSHVYWYRQLPEEGLKFMVYLQKENIIDESGMPKERFSAEFPKEGPSILRIQQVVRGDSAAYFCASSPPDRRSPRLTQYFGPGTRLLVL.

V and J are TRBV20-1 and TRBJ2-7; a possible D gene is TRBD2 (6 bases). The CDR3 loop spans 14 amino acids. Trimming cost V 5 bases and J 5 bases, with 19 bases left between them. Germline V lookup: CDR1 DFQATT, CDR2 SNEGSKA (reference sequence). The CDR3 loop is CSAVGTSTPNEQYF. The CDR3 DNA follows: TGCAGTGCTGTCGGGACTTCGACACCTAACGAGCAGTACTTC.

This clonotype was counted many times. The gene calls are TRBV7-2 and TRBJ2-1, with a weak D call TRBD1 (6 bases). This CDR3 is built from 16 residues. Trimming pared 0 bases from V and 0 bases from J, leaving 9 bases between. CDR1 SGHTA and CDR2 FQGNSA come from the germline V gene. CDR3 in amino acids: CASSLADRSSYNEQFF. The CDR3 DNA reads as TGTGCCAGCAGCTTAGCTGACAGGAGCTCCTACAATGAGCAGTTCTTC.

This clonotype has a handful of counts. The chain links TRBV11-2 to TRBJ2-7, with TRBD2 matching over 11 bases. V lost 0 bases, J lost 2 bases, and 6 bases stayed unmatched. CDR3 length: 17 amino acids. The germline V gene encodes CDR1 SGHAT and CDR2 FQNNGV. The CDR3 nucleotides read TGTGCCAGCAGCTTAGAAGCCGGGACTAGCGGACCCTACGAGCAGTACTTC. Its protein product is CASSLEAGTSGPYEQYF.

This clonotype was picked up a small number of times. It may be a read error: a sequence one base away is much more abundant. J is TRBJ2-5 and V is TRBV15; D could derive from TRBD1 or TRBD2 (5 bases each). The length of the CDR3 is 17 residues. V lost 0 bases to trimming and J lost 11 bases, with 25 bases between them. Germline V CDR1 and CDR2: LNHNV, YYDKDF (reference sequence). In DNA form, the CDR3 reads TGTGCCACCAGCAGAGATAGAGGGACCCTCTCCCGCAATGAGCAGTACTTC. As protein: CATSRDRGTLSRNEQYF.

This clonotype was seen many times. The CDR3 protein is CASSPGQGKGNSPLHF. For the CDR3, the DNA is TGTGCCAGCAGCCCCGGACAGGGCAAGGGTAATTCACCCCTCCACTTT. V gene TRBV7-2 combines with J gene TRBJ1-6; 8 bases map to TRBD1. In germline, CDR1 is SGHTA, CDR2 FQGNSA. The CDR3 runs 16 residues. Trimming took 5 bases from V and 6 from J; bases not matched to a gene: 9.

This clonotype has a single count. A read error may produce the germline difference seen at one junction end. The chain couples TRBV9 to TRBJ2-5; a possible D gene is TRBD1 (6 bases). The CDR3 consists of 13 residues. Germline V gene data show CDR1 as SGDLS and CDR2 as YYNGEE. The CDR3 nucleotides are TGTGCCAGCAGCGTCAGGGGCCAAGAGGCCCAGTACTTC. Protein: CASSVRGQEAQYF.

This clonotype was seen ten or more times. V gene TRBV6-2 or TRBV6-3 combines with J gene TRBJ2-1; perhaps TRBD2 as D (6 bases). Looked up from germline, CDR1 is MNHEY and CDR2 is SVGEGT. The V end lost 1 base, the J end lost 0 bases, and 10 bases lay between the germline ends. The length of the CDR3 is 16 residues. The CDR3, as DNA: TGTGCCAGCAGTTACTTTGCGGGGAGCTCCTACAATGAGCAGTTCTTC. Encoded protein: CASSYFAGSSYNEQFF.

This clonotype was detected a few times. This may stem from a read error, because a much larger clone lies one nucleotide away. The chain uses TRBV7-2 and TRBJ2-1; D not resolved. CDR1 and CDR2 from the germline V gene are SGHTA and FQGNSA. CDR3 length: 14 amino acids. V lost 2 bases to trimming and J lost 6 bases, with 11 bases between them. Here the CDR3 DNA reads TGTGCCAGCAGCTTACGGGCTTCGGGCAATGAGCAGTTCTTC. Amino acid sequence: CASSLRASGNEQFF.

This clonotype appeared many times. The gene calls are TRBV20-1 and TRBJ1-2; 8 nucleotides align to TRBD1. This CDR3 has 15 amino acids. Germline V gene sequence: CDR1 DFQATT, CDR2 SNEGSKA (reference sequence). V lost 6 bases to trimming and J lost 5 bases; unmatched junction nucleotides: 14. The DNA for the CDR3 is TGCAGTGCCAGGACAGGGCCGAGACGTGATTATGGCTACACCTTC. This encodes CSARTGPRRDYGYTF.

In this sample, this clonotype turned up many times. The rearrangement links TRBV7-2 to TRBJ1-2; 7 bases map to TRBD1. Germline V gene data show CDR1 as SGHTA and CDR2 as FQGNSA. The CDR3 consists of 13 residues. V lost 5 bases and J lost 6; bases outside the gene matches: 6. The CDR3 DNA sequence: TGTGCCAGCAGCACCTATACAGGGGATGGCTACACCTTC. It codes for CASSTYTGDGYTF.

This clonotype was counted only a few times. The chain combines TRBV6-5 with TRBJ1-3; no clear D. The CDR3 consists of 14 residues. Germline-derived CDR1 and CDR2 are MNHEY and SVGAGI. V lost 6 bases and J 3 bases, leaving 12 bases between the germline ends. The CDR3 is CASSPSFIGNTIYF. The CDR3 region has the DNA TGTGCCAGCAGCCCGTCATTTATTGGAAACACCATATATTTT.

The chain employs TRBV6-5 and TRBJ1-1; no definite D call. Trimming stripped 2 bases from V and 5 bases from J, with 21 bases between. Germline CDR1 reads MNHEY; CDR2 reads SVGAGI. CDR3 length equals 17 residues. The CDR3 sequence: CASSYRSTHDGLTEAFF. The DNA of the CDR3 is TGTGCCAGCAGTTACCGCTCCACACATGACGGTCTAACTGAAGCTTTCTTT.

The V and J genes are TRBV7-9 and TRBJ2-2; D gene ambiguous. This CDR3 spans 15 amino acids. Germline V gene lookup returns CDR1 SEHNR and CDR2 FQNEAQ (reference sequence). The V and J ends lost 5 bases and 1 base respectively, with 11 bases between them. The CDR3 DNA reads TGTGCCAGCAGCCGGGCGCAGGAGAACACCGGGGAGCTGTTTTTT. Its translation: CASSRAQENTGELFF. The entire variable domain, with the rest obtained from reference TRBV7-9 and TRBJ2-2, is as follows: DTGVSQNPRHKITKRGQNVTFRCDPISEHNRLYWYRQTLGQGPEFLTYFQNEAQLEKSRLLSDRFSAERPKGSFSTLEIQRTEQGDSAMYLCASSRAQENTGELFFGEGSRLTVL.

This clonotype was found many times. The V and J genes are TRBV20-1 and TRBJ2-1, with D tentatively TRBD2 (6 bases). The ends were cut back, 5 bases at V and 5 bases at J, with 13 bases in the middle. This CDR3 comprises 13 residues. Germline V gives CDR1 DFQATT, CDR2 SNEGSKA (reference sequence). The CDR3 DNA reads TGCAGTGCTCCGGGACTCGGCCACAATGAGCAGTTCTTC. Amino acids: CSAPGLGHNEQFF.

In the case of this clonotype: Mismatch with germline at one junction end may stem from a read error. The chain uses TRBV10-3 and TRBJ2-1; 9 bases are a match to TRBD2. Germline loops: CDR1 ENHRY, CDR2 SYGVKD. The CDR3 has 17 residues. Here the CDR3 reads CAISELASGAPRSERFF. Written as DNA, the CDR3 is TGTGCCATTAGTGAGTTGGCTAGCGGGGCCCCTAGGAGTGAGCGGTTCTTC.

This chain links TRBV7-3 with TRBJ2-3, with 10 bases aligning to TRBD2. The CDR3 loop spans 17 amino acids. CDR1 and CDR2 from the germline V gene are SGHTA and FQGTGA. Germline trimming cut 0 bases from V and 6 bases from J; bases unmatched to any gene: 9. CDR3 amino acids: CASSLTPKAGGRDTQYF. The CDR3 DNA reads as TGTGCCAGCAGCTTAACCCCTAAAGCGGGGGGGAGGGATACGCAGTATTTT.

The chain carries TRBV7-2 and TRBJ2-7, with 8 bases aligning to TRBD2. The trim removed 2 bases at V and 0 bases at J, leaving 6 bases unmatched. The CDR3 runs 16 residues. Per the germline V gene, CDR1 is SGHTA and CDR2 is FQGNSA. In DNA form, the CDR3 reads TGTGCCAGCAGCTTATCCCGGCTAGCGGGCTCCTACGAGCAGTACTTC. It is translated as CASSLSRLAGSYEQYF.

V is TRBV7-2 and J is TRBJ2-3; 7 bases match TRBD1. CDR1 and CDR2 from the germline V gene are SGHTA and FQGNSA. The V and J ends lost 5 bases and 6 bases, in that order; junction bases with no gene match: 17. The CDR3 is made up of 17 amino acids. The CDR3 DNA reads TGTGCCAGCAGCCTGAGGGACAGTCCAACGCAGGGCGATACGCAGTATTTT. Protein: CASSLRDSPTQGDTQYF.

This clonotype came up a few times. The DNA of the CDR3 is TGTGCCAGCAGCTTAGGACAGGGAGTAGGTAGCTACACCTTC. Its translation is CASSLGQGVGSYTF. This chain joins TRBV7-2 and TRBJ1-2, with 7 bases fitting TRBD1. Germline V gene lookup returns CDR1 SGHTA and CDR2 FQGNSA. This CDR3 region has 14 residues. Trimming removed 1 base from V and 9 bases from J; junction bases left unmatched: 8.

At least ten counts were recorded for this clonotype. V and J are TRBV20-1 and TRBJ2-1; D assignment may be TRBD1 or TRBD2 (5 bases each). The germline V and J ends were trimmed by 5 bases and 0 bases, with 11 bases remaining between them. CDR3 size: 14 residues. Germline loops: CDR1 DFQATT, CDR2 SNEGSKA (reference sequence). The DNA of the CDR3 is TGCAGTGCTCGGGACGAGAGCTCCTACAATGAGCAGTTCTTC. Translating gives CSARDESSYNEQFF.

The chain employs TRBV25-1 and TRBJ1-2; 7 nucleotides agree with TRBD1. The V segment lost 6 bases and the J segment 7 bases; nucleotides outside the gene matches: 8. CDR1 is MGHDK, CDR2 SYGVNS, per germline. The length of the CDR3 is 13 residues. CDR3 protein: CASRNGQEGGYTF. The DNA for the CDR3 is TGTGCCAGCAGAAACGGACAGGAGGGTGGCTACACCTTC.